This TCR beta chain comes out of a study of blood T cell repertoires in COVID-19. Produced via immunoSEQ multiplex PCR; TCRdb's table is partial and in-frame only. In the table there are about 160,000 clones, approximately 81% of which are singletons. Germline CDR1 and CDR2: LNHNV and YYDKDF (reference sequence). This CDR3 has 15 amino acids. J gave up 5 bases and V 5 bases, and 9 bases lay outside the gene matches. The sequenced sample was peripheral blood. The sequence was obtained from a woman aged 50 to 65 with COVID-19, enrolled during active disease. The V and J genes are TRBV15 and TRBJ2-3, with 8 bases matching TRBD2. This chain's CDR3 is CATSAPGLGKDTQYF. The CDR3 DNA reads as TGTGCCACCAGCGCACCGGGACTAGGTAAAGATACGCAGTATTTT.